Below are 28 T cell receptor beta chains sequenced from a single sample in a study of response to subunit inactivated influenza vaccine. Via MiXCR, TCRdb re-called the RT-PCR reads, giving one row per CDR3 protein. The sample has a few hundred thousand distinct CDR3 sequences; about 11% are singletons. This same sample was also taken into another study, of T cells expressing NK-cell markers. That work adds: Researchers built TCR beta cDNA using 5'RACE template switching with UMIs.

The starting material was PBMCs from blood, obtained on the day of vaccination. The receptors stem from a man over 45 who received an inactivated influenza vaccine.

This clonotype occurred a few times. J is TRBJ2-7 and V is TRBV12-3 or TRBV12-4; 7 bases fit TRBD2. This CDR3 is built from 15 residues. Trimming cost V 6 bases and J 9 bases; bases outside gene matches: 17. The CDR3 DNA follows: TGTGCCAGCAGCATTAGCTGGCGGGGGAACGTACGGCAGTACTTC. Translated: CASSISWRGNVRQYF.

This clonotype occurred many times. This chain connects TRBV28 to TRBJ1-4, with D maybe TRBD1 (5 bases). V gave up 5 bases and J gave up 8 bases, with 18 bases separating them. Germline V gene sequence: CDR1 MDHEN, CDR2 SYDVKM. The CDR3 sequence is 15 residues long. The CDR3 here is CASSPGTSRREKLFF. CDR3 coding DNA: TGTGCCAGCAGTCCCGGGACTTCTAGGAGGGAAAAACTGTTTTTT.

A few counts support this clonotype. The chain has TRBV7-2 and TRBJ2-1; the D is unclear. The CDR3 runs to 12 residues. Germline V gene lookup returns CDR1 SGHTA and CDR2 FQGNSA. The V end lost 8 bases, the J end lost 10 bases, and 15 bases lay between the germline ends. In DNA form, the CDR3 reads TGTGCCAGCGGGGAACGGCCTGCGGAGCAGTTCTTC. Translation gives CASGERPAEQFF. Filled out from reference TRBV7-2 and TRBJ2-1, the complete variable domain reads GAGVSQSPSNKVTEKGKDVELRCDPISGHTALYWYRQSLGQGLEFLIYFQGNSAPDKSGLPSDRFSAERTGGSVSTLTIQRTQQEDSAVYLCASGERPAEQFFGPGTRLTVL.

This clonotype was detected a few times. The chain carries TRBV24-1 and TRBJ2-5, with a tentative D call TRBD1 (5 bases). CDR1 is KGHDR and CDR2 is SFDVKD in the germline V gene. Trimming took 5 bases from V and 2 from J, leaving 11 bases between them. The CDR3 has 14 residues. The CDR3: CATSAQGHQETQYF. CDR3 DNA: TGTGCCACCAGTGCGCAGGGCCATCAAGAGACCCAGTACTTC.

The chain joins TRBV7-3 to TRBJ2-3, with TRBD2 matching over 7 bases. The CDR3 runs 13 residues. J was trimmed by 4 bases and V by 9 bases; bases with no gene match: 7. Germline lookup yields CDR1 SGHTA and CDR2 FQGTGA. CDR3 DNA sequence: TGTGCCAGTGCGGGAGTCACCGCAGATACGCAGTATTTT. Translation: CASAGVTADTQYF.

At least ten counts were recorded for this clonotype. This chain joins TRBV7-2 and TRBJ2-1, with TRBD2 matching over 10 bases. Germline trimming cut 5 bases from V and 2 bases from J; bases unmatched to any gene: 3. CDR1 SGHTA and CDR2 FQGNSA come from the germline V gene. The CDR3 is 15 residues long. The CDR3 spells CASSILAGTYNEQFF. The CDR3 DNA follows: TGTGCCAGCAGCATACTAGCGGGGACCTACAATGAGCAGTTCTTC.

The chain uses TRBV20-1 and TRBJ2-7; D is possibly TRBD1 or TRBD2 (5 bases each). Germline lookup yields CDR1 DFQATT and CDR2 SNEGSKA (reference sequence). Trimming removed 6 bases at V and 1 base at J, with 19 bases between. This CDR3 is built from 15 residues. The CDR3 DNA sequence: TGCAGTGCAATAGCAAGCCCAGGGACGTCCTACGAGCAGTACTTC. The encoded protein is CSAIASPGTSYEQYF.

The table lists this clonotype with a few counts. The genes are TRBV6-1 and TRBJ2-1, with D maybe TRBD2 (7 bases). The CDR3 runs 15 residues. Germline V gene sequence: CDR1 MNHNS, CDR2 SASEGT. Trimming pared 7 bases from V and 4 bases from J, leaving 17 bases between. CDR3 amino acids: CASTEGGTSYNEQFF. CDR3 nucleotides: TGTGCCAGCACTGAGGGGGGGACGTCATACAATGAGCAGTTCTTC.

Worth noting for this clonotype: A much bigger clone sits one base away, suggesting this may be a read error. This chain joins TRBV5-1 and TRBJ2-7; D is unresolved. This CDR3 region has 13 residues. With 0 bases removed from V and 2 bases from J, the gap between germline ends came to 6 bases. CDR1 and CDR2 from the germline V gene are SGHRS and YFSETQ. Here the CDR3 DNA reads TGCGCCAGCAGCTTGGACAGCGCCTACGAGCAGTACTTC. This gives the protein CASSLDSAYEQYF. The full variable domain, with the rest looked up from reference TRBV5-1 and TRBJ2-7, is KAGVTQTPRYLIKTRGQQVTLSCSPISGHRSVSWYQQTPGQGLQFLFEYFSETQRNKGNFPGRFSGRQFSNSRSEMNVSTLELGDSALYLCASSLDSAYEQYFGPGTRLTVT.

This clonotype was detected only a few times. The chain has TRBV6-7 and TRBJ2-7, with D uncertain. TRBV6-7 is identified as an open reading frame with a role that is uncertain. The V gene lost 10 bases and the J gene lost 6 bases, with 16 bases spanning the gap. This CDR3 is 12 amino acids long. The CDR3 protein is CANQEWAAEQYF. The CDR3, as DNA: TGTGCCAACCAGGAATGGGCCGCCGAGCAGTACTTC.

V usage is TRBV6-5 and J usage is TRBJ2-2; no clear D gene. V lost 2 bases and J 6 bases, leaving 16 bases between the germline ends. The germline gives CDR1 MNHEY, CDR2 SVGAGI. This CDR3 is built from 16 residues. CDR3 DNA: TGTGCCAGCAGTTACCGCCCGGGCCCCAAAGCCGGGGAGCTGTTTTTT. It yields the protein CASSYRPGPKAGELFF.

V gene TRBV6-2 or TRBV6-3 combines with J gene TRBJ2-3; TRBD2 agrees at 9 bases. V lost 10 bases to trimming and J lost 0 bases; unmatched junction nucleotides: 8. The CDR3 consists of 15 residues. Germline V gene data show CDR1 as MNHEY and CDR2 as SVGEGT. The CDR3 nucleotides read TGTGCCACCGAGAAGCGGGAGGTTAGCACAGATACGCAGTATTTT. Its protein is CATEKREVSTDTQYF.

This clonotype was seen a few times. V gene TRBV7-2 combines with J gene TRBJ2-3, with 7 bases fitting TRBD1. V trimming: 3 bases; J trimming: 6 bases; junction bases outside the gene matches: 9. CDR3 length: 15 amino acids. Germline-derived CDR1 and CDR2 are SGHTA and FQGNSA. In DNA form, the CDR3 reads TGTGCCAGCAGCTTTACAGGGGCTTCAGGGGATACGCAGTATTTT. Amino acid sequence: CASSFTGASGDTQYF.

This clonotype has just a few counts. The CDR3 loop is CASSQTSIYYNEQFF. In nucleotides, the CDR3 is TGTGCCAGCAGTCAGACTAGTATCTACTACAATGAGCAGTTCTTC. This chain links TRBV6-2 or TRBV6-3 with TRBJ2-1; tentatively, D is TRBD2 (6 bases). The CDR3 has 15 residues. Germline V CDR1 and CDR2: MNHEY, SVGEGT. Trimming shortened V by 5 bases and J by 3 bases, and 14 bases separated the two germline ends.

This clonotype was counted a few times. V is TRBV9 and J is TRBJ1-3; D is uncertain. From germline, CDR1 is SGDLS and CDR2 YYNGEE. Trimming removed 4 bases at V and 0 bases at J, with 23 bases between. There are 19 residues in the CDR3. CDR3 loop: CASSPRTAGLFSSGNTIYF. The CDR3 bases are TGTGCCAGCAGCCCTCGGACCGCCGGCCTCTTTAGCTCTGGAAACACCATATATTTT.

The genes are TRBV3-1 and TRBJ1-1, with D possibly being TRBD1 (6 bases). The V and J ends lost 3 bases and 2 bases respectively, with 13 bases between them. This CDR3 has 15 residues. Per germline, CDR1 LGHDT and CDR2 YNNKEL (reference sequence). CDR3 protein: CASSHYRDTNTEAFF. DNA for the CDR3: TGTGCCAGCAGCCACTACCGGGACACTAACACTGAAGCTTTCTTT.

This clonotype was seen ten or more times. The rearrangement joins TRBV28 to TRBJ2-7, with 10 positions matching TRBD1. Trimming at V came to 5 bases and at J to 2 bases, leaving 9 bases not matched to a gene. The CDR3 extends over 16 amino acids. CDR1 is MDHEN, CDR2 SYDVKM, per germline. CDR3 loop: CASSNPTGGITYEQYF. CDR3 DNA sequence: TGTGCCAGCAGTAACCCGACAGGGGGCATTACCTACGAGCAGTACTTC.

There are a few counts of this clonotype. The chain recombines TRBV9 with TRBJ2-7; 7 nucleotides agree with TRBD2. Germline CDR1 is SGDLS and CDR2 is YYNGEE. The CDR3 is 15 residues long. The ends lost 0 bases at V and 3 bases at J; junction bases unmatched: 6. CDR3 sequence reads: CASSVGGGGGYEQYF. The CDR3 nucleotides are TGTGCCAGCAGCGTAGGGGGTGGCGGGGGCTACGAGCAGTACTTC.

This clonotype turned up a few times. This chain uses TRBV6-2 or TRBV6-3 with TRBJ2-1; D not resolved. Trimming left V 6 bases short and J 0 bases short, with 9 bases between. Germline lookup yields CDR1 MNHEY and CDR2 SVGEGT. The CDR3 is 14 amino acids. In DNA, the CDR3 is TGTGCCAGCAGCCCCCGTTTCTCCTACAATGAGCAGTTCTTC. Its protein product is CASSPRFSYNEQFF.

The genes are TRBV5-1 and TRBJ2-7; 8 nucleotides align to TRBD1. With V trimmed by 4 bases and J by 7 bases, 10 bases remained unmatched. There are 14 residues in the CDR3. Germline assignment: CDR1 SGHRS and CDR2 YFSETQ. This CDR3 reads CASSPDRGSREQYF. CDR3 in DNA: TGCGCCAGCAGCCCCGACAGGGGAAGCAGGGAGCAGTACTTC.

This clonotype was seen only a few times. The chain employs TRBV19 and TRBJ2-7, with 8 positions matching TRBD2. The CDR3 covers 14 residues. Germline assignment: CDR1 LNHDA and CDR2 SQIVND (reference sequence). V gave up 5 bases and J gave up 10 bases; unmatched junction bases: 13. The CDR3 spells CASSAGGSDARQYF. The CDR3 DNA reads as TGTGCCAGTAGTGCGGGAGGTTCGGACGCGCGACAGTACTTC.

A few counts support this clonotype. This chain uses TRBV28 with TRBJ2-3; D gene uncertain. The CDR3 length is 13 residues. The germline CDR1 and CDR2 sequences are MDHEN and SYDVKM. V lost 7 bases, J lost 2 bases, and 10 bases lay in between. The CDR3: CASISGSTDTQYF. CDR3 in DNA: TGTGCCAGCATCTCCGGTTCCACAGATACGCAGTATTTT.

The chain joins TRBV5-6 to TRBJ2-7; 8 nucleotides agree with TRBD1. Germline V gene sequence: CDR1 SGHDT, CDR2 YYEEEE. The trim removed 3 bases at V and 0 bases at J, leaving 8 bases unmatched. This CDR3 is built from 16 residues. The CDR3 bases are TGTGCCAGCAGCTATAGAACAGGGGGACCCTCCTACGAGCAGTACTTC. This translates into CASSYRTGGPSYEQYF.

To note about this clonotype: This may be a read error: a much more frequent sequence differs by one nucleotide. This chain connects TRBV3-1 to TRBJ2-2; 8 bases map to TRBD1. J gave up 0 bases and V 1 base, and 10 bases lay outside the gene matches. This CDR3 comprises 19 residues. Germline V gene sequence: CDR1 LGHDT, CDR2 YNNKEL (reference sequence). This CDR3 is CASSQAYNRDRTNTGELFF. The CDR3 bases are TGTGCCAGCAGCCAAGCTTATAATAGGGACAGGACGAACACCGGGGAGCTGTTTTTT.

The gene calls are TRBV6-2 or TRBV6-3 and TRBJ2-1, with 11 bases lining up with TRBD2. V was clipped by 6 bases and J by 4 bases; unmatched bases: 8. The CDR3 covers 16 residues. Germline CDR1 is MNHEY and CDR2 is SVGEGT. CDR3 coding DNA: TGTGCCAGCAGGGGGGAGGGACTAGCGGATTACAATGAGCAGTTCTTC. Its translation: CASRGEGLADYNEQFF.

V is TRBV7-2 and J is TRBJ1-3, with a weak D call TRBD1 (5 bases). V lost 1 base, J lost 7 bases, and 8 bases lay in between. Germline CDR1 and CDR2: SGHTA and FQGNSA. The CDR3 is 13 residues long. Here the CDR3 reads CASSLVKGNTIYF. CDR3 bases: TGTGCCAGCAGCTTAGTGAAGGGGAACACCATATATTTT.

This clonotype was seen a few times. V gene TRBV11-1 combines with J gene TRBJ2-3, with 14 bases that match TRBD2. V lost 5 bases and J lost 5; bases outside the gene matches: 12. This CDR3 comprises 18 residues. The germline gives CDR1 SGHAT, CDR2 FQDESV (reference sequence). CDR3 amino acids: CASSRLAGGPSSIDTQYF. The CDR3 bases are TGTGCCAGCAGCCGACTAGCGGGAGGGCCCTCTTCCATAGATACGCAGTATTTT.

Only a few counts were recorded for this clonotype. The gene calls are TRBV12-3 or TRBV12-4 and TRBJ1-5; D is unresolved. Trimming removed 3 bases at V and 5 bases at J, with 8 bases between. CDR3 length equals 13 residues. The CDR3 DNA follows: TGTGCCAGCAGTTTTGGCGGCTATCAGCCCCAGCATTTT. It translates to CASSFGGYQPQHF.